Listed below are T cell receptor beta chains from one sample, sequenced in a study of blood T cell repertoires in COVID-19. Using immunoSEQ multiplex PCR, the repertoire was profiled, and TCRdb retains in-frame clones only, with some absent. The sample consists of about 180,000 clones, 70% to 80% of them appearing once. What was sequenced was PBMCs or T cells enriched from blood (not recorded which). The receptors stem from a woman between 50 and 59 years old who had recovered from COVID-19. Both conserved end residues are trimmed from each CDR3. Fields, in order: D gene, V gene, J gene, CDR3 protein. D genes are given only for firm matches.

TRBD1,TRBV28,TRBJ2-4,ASSRTGRIQY
TRBD1,TRBV2,TRBJ1-3,ASSPQGASGNTIY
.,TRBV30,TRBJ2-3,AWSVLSGSGSTDTQY
TRBD2,TRBV28,TRBJ2-7,ASRTAGAGGSEQY
.,TRBV7-3,TRBJ2-3,ASSLTLSSAQY
TRBD1,TRBV7-8,TRBJ1-1,ASNVGTGGNTEAF
TRBD2,TRBV24-1,TRBJ2-1,ATSEATSGRNNEQF
TRBD1,TRBV24-1,TRBJ2-7,ATGGRDRGIDEQY
TRBD1,TRBV7-3,TRBJ2-5,ASSLLGTGQETQY
TRBD1,TRBV19,TRBJ2-3,ASSMGQGADTQY
.,TRBV11-2,TRBJ1-5,ASSTLGEPQH
TRBD1,TRBV5-1,TRBJ1-4,ASSWGQGKEKLF
.,TRBV28,TRBJ1-3,ASRGQENTIY
TRBD1,TRBV7-9,TRBJ1-2,ASSSGQGGTNGYT
.,TRBV13,TRBJ2-2,ASSARTRTPGELF
.,TRBV5-6,TRBJ2-2,ASSFPGANTGELF
TRBD1,TRBV6-5,TRBJ1-2,ASSYSTGDYGYT
.,TRBV11-2,TRBJ2-1,ASSRGSLYNEQF
TRBD2,TRBV29-1,TRBJ2-5,SVLRAGEETQY
.,TRBV4-2,TRBJ1-4,ASSPRVDSTTNEKLF
TRBD2,TRBV5-4,TRBJ2-1,ASSSGTSGSRSYNEQF
.,TRBV19,TRBJ1-2,ASSMRGDGYT
TRBD2,TRBV7-2,TRBJ2-1,ASSLVRLAEYYNEQF
.,TRBV11-2,TRBJ2-1,ASSLAEAAPLI
.,TRBV13,TRBJ1-1,ASSQQMNTEAF
TRBD1,TRBV7-9,TRBJ1-4,ASSLGQGVEKLF
.,TRBV28,TRBJ2-7,ASGPQGPYEQY
TRBD1,TRBV7-9,TRBJ1-1,ASSLAQGIYTEAF
TRBD1,TRBV24-1,TRBJ1-1,ATSDSGTQGALTEAF
.,TRBV3-1/TRBV3-2,TRBJ1-5,ASSQDWRGPQH
.,TRBV19,TRBJ1-5,ASNYGVQPQH
TRBD1,TRBV7-8,TRBJ2-7,ASSLASGQGSEQY
.,TRBV2,TRBJ2-3,ASLPGGAGTPRAPNTQY
TRBD1,TRBV11-2,TRBJ2-7,ASRQTGSSYEQY
TRBD1,TRBV12-3/TRBV12-4,TRBJ2-7,ASSAQGAEQY
.,TRBV14,TRBJ1-2,ASSPPASSSGYT
.,TRBV7-3,TRBJ2-2,ASSYGSAGAGELF
TRBD1,TRBV27,TRBJ1-5,ASSFQGQGVGQPQH
TRBD2,TRBV5-1,TRBJ2-2,ASSLFWTSETNTGELF
TRBD1,TRBV10-3,TRBJ1-6,AISSGTAGRVSPLH
.,TRBV4-1,TRBJ1-4,ASSQEAGENEKLF
TRBD1,TRBV28,TRBJ2-1,ASSSFGTGGNEQF
.,TRBV7-9,TRBJ2-1,ASSLAIGGEQF
TRBD1,TRBV5-1,TRBJ1-6,ASSFFGTGGDSPLH
TRBD2,TRBV6-5,TRBJ2-7,ASSRGLDSHEQY
.,TRBV28,TRBJ2-1,ASSYPGSRGVEQF
.,TRBV7-2,TRBJ2-2,ASNGGWVAGELF
.,TRBV27,TRBJ2-7,ASSLSITGPNEQY
.,TRBV5-1,TRBJ2-5,ASSLAGGLGETQY